This T cell receptor beta chain was sequenced during a study of T-cell reconstitution after alpha-beta-depleted transplantation in children. This clonotype was seen only a few times. Preparing the TCRbeta library involved the use of unique molecular identifiers. In TCRdb, the PCR reads were re-called with MiXCR into one record per CDR3 protein. The sample has 400,000 to 500,000 distinct CDR3 sequences, about a tenth seen once. This CDR3 comprises 15 residues. The ends lost 7 bases at V and 4 bases at J; junction bases unmatched: 14. Germline-derived CDR1 and CDR2 are SQVTM and ANQGSEA. This chain uses TRBV29-1 with TRBJ2-5, with TRBD1 identical over 8 bases. The material sequenced was PBMCs from the stem cell graft donor, taken from the stem cell graft. The clonotype originates from a human donor who donated a stem cell graft to a child with acute myeloid leukemia. The CDR3 DNA is TGCAGCGCTGCCAGCTGGACAGGGACCGCAGAGACCCAGTACTTC. Its protein product is CSAASWTGTAETQYF.